This T cell receptor beta chain was identified in a study of metastatic and nonmetastatic thyroid tumors. Each patient went into thyroid surgery without having received any treatment. TCRdb re-called the PCR reads via MiXCR. The sample yields over 20,000 clones, over 25% seen once. CDR3 size: 16 residues. Germline V gene data show CDR1 as ENHRY and CDR2 as SYGVKD. After removal of 10 bases from V and 5 bases from J, the junction contained 14 bases not matched to a gene. In this sample, this clone is medium-sized. This chain joins TRBV10-3 and TRBJ2-3; 11 positions match TRBD2. This clonotype was obtained from a male donor with papillary thyroid cancer or a benign thyroid nodule (not recorded which). Some clones in this sample may be carry-over from other donors' samples. Sequencing used blood. CDR3 sequence (DNA): TGTGCCACGGGTGTAAATAGCGGGAGGGCGGGAGATACGCAGTATTTT. Its translation is CATGVNSGRAGDTQYF.